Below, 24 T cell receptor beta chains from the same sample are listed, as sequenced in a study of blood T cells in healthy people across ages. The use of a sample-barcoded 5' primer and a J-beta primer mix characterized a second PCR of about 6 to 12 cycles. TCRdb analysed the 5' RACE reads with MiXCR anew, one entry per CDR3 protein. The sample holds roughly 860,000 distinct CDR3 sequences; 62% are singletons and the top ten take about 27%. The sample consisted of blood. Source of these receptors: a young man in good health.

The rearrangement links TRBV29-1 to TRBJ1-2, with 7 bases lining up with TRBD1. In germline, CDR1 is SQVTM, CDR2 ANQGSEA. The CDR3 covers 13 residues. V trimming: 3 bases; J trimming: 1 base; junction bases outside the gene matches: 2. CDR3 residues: CSVEGTVNYGYTF. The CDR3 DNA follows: TGCAGCGTTGAGGGGACAGTTAACTATGGCTACACCTTC.

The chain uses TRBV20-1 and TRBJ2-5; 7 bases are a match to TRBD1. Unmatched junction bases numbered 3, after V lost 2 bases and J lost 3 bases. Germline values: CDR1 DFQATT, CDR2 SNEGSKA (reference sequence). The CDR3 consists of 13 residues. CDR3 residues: CSARSTGKETQYF. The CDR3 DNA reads TGCAGTGCTAGATCGACAGGGAAAGAGACCCAGTACTTC.

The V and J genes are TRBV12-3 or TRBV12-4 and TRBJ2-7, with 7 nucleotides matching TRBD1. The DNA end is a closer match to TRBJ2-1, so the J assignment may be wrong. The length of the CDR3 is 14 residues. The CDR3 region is CASSSTTGRDEQFF. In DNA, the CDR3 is TGTGCCAGCAGTTCAACGACAGGGCGGGATGAGCAGTTCTTC.

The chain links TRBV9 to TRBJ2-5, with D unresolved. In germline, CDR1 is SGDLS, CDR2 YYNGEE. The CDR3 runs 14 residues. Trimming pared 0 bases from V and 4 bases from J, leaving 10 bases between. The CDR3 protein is CASSVAGFGETQYF. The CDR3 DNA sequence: TGTGCCAGCAGCGTAGCTGGCTTCGGAGAGACCCAGTACTTC.

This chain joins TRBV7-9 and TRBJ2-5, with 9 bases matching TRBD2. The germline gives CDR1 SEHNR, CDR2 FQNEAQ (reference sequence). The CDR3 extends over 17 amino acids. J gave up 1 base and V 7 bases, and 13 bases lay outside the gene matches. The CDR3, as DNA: TGTGCCAGCACCCAGAAGGGCCTAGCGGGGCCCCAAGAGACCCAGTACTTC. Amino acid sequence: CASTQKGLAGPQETQYF.

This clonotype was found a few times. The CDR3 nucleotides read TGTGCCAGCAGCTGGGCGGAGACGTATGAGCAGTTCTTC. This sequence encodes CASSWAETYEQFF. V usage is TRBV12-1 and J usage is TRBJ2-1; the table's D gene call, TRBD1, was not cross checked with the DNA. TRBV12-1 is annotated as a pseudogene. This CDR3 contains 13 residues.

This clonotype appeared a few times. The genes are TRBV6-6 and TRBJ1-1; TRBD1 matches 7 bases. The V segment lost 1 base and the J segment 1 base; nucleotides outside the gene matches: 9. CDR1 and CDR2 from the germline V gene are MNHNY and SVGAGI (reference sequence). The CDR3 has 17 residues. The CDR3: CASSYFRPRGGNTEAFF. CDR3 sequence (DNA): TGTGCCAGCAGTTACTTTCGTCCCAGGGGGGGGAACACTGAAGCTTTCTTT.

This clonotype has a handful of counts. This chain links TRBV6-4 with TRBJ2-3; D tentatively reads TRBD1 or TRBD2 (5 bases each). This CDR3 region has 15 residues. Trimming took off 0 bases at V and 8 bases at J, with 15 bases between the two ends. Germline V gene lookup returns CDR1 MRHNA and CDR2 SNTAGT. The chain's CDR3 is CASSDSNGAFGTQYF. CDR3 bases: TGTGCCAGCAGTGACTCGAACGGGGCGTTCGGTACGCAGTATTTT.

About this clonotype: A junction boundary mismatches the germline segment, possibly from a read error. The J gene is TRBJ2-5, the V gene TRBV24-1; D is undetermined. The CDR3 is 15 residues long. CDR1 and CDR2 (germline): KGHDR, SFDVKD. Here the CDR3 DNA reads TGTGTCACCAGTGATCCCGGACGTTCTCAAGAGACCCAGTACTTC. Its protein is CVTSDPGRSQETQYF.

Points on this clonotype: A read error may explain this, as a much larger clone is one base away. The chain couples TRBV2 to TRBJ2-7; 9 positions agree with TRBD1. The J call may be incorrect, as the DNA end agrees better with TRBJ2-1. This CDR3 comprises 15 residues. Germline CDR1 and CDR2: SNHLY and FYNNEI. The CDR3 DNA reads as TGTGCCAGCAGTGGAACCGGGACAGGGATCTACGAGCAGTTCTTC. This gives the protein CASSGTGTGIYEQFF.

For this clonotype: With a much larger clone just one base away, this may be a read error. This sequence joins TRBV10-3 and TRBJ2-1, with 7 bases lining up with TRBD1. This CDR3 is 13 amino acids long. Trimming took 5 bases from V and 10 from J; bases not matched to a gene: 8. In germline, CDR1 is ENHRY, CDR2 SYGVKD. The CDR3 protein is CAISITGTAEQFF. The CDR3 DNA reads TGTGCCATCAGTATTACAGGGACAGCGGAGCAGTTCTTC.

CDR3 coding DNA: TGTGCCAGCAGCCTGGGACTAGCGGGACGGACCCAGTACTTC. As protein: CASSLGLAGRTQYF. V gene TRBV3-1 combines with J gene TRBJ2-7; 13 bases line up with TRBD2. The J call is in doubt because the DNA end fits TRBJ2-5 better. Germline CDR1 reads LGHDT; CDR2 reads YNNKEL (reference sequence). The CDR3 runs to 14 residues.

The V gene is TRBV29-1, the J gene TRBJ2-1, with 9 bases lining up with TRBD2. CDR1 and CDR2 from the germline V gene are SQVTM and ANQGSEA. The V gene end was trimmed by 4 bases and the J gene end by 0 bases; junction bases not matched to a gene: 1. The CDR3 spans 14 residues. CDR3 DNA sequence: TGCAGCGTTGGAGCGGGAGGCTCCTACAATGAGCAGTTCTTC. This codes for CSVGAGGSYNEQFF.

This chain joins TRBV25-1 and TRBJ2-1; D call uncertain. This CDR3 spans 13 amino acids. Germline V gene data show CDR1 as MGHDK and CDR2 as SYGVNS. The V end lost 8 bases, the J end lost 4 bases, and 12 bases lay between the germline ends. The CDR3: CASSGRTYNEQFF. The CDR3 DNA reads TGTGCCAGCTCAGGAAGAACGTACAATGAGCAGTTCTTC.

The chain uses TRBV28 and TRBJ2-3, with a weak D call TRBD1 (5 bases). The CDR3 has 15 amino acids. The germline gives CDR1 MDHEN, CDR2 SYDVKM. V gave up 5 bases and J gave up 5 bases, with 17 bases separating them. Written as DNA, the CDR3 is TGTGCCAGCAGTCCCCTCGAGCAGGGCAGAGATACGCAGTATTTT. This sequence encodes CASSPLEQGRDTQYF.

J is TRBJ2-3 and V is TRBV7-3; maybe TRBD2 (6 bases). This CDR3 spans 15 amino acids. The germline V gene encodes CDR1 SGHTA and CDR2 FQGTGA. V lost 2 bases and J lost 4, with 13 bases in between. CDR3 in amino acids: CASSLGTRRADTQYF. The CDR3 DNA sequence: TGTGCCAGCAGCTTAGGGACCAGGAGGGCAGATACGCAGTATTTT.

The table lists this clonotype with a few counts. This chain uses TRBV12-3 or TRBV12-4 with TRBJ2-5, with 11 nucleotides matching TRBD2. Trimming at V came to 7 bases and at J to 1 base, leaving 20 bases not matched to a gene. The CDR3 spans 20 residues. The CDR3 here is CASTWGMTSGDIGLQETQYF. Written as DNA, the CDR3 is TGTGCCAGCACGTGGGGGATGACTAGCGGGGATATCGGGCTCCAAGAGACCCAGTACTTC.

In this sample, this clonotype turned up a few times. CDR3 residues: CSVEGTGGLEQYF. The CDR3 nucleotides are TGCAGCGTTGAGGGGACAGGGGGCCTCGAGCAGTACTTC. The J gene is TRBJ2-7, the V gene TRBV29-1, with 12 bases lining up with TRBD1. The trim removed 3 bases at V and 6 bases at J, leaving 3 bases unmatched. The V gene's germline CDR1 is SQVTM and CDR2 ANQGSEA. The CDR3 spans 13 residues.

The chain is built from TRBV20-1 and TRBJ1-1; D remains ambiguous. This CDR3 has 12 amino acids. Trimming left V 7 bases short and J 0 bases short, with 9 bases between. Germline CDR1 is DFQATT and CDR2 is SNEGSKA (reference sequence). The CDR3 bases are TGCAGTGGTGGTTTTTTGAACACTGAAGCTTTCTTT. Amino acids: CSGGFLNTEAFF.

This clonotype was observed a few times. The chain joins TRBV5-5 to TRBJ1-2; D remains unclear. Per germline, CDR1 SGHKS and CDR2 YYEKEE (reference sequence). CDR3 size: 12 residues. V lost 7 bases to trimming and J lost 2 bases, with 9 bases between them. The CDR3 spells CASQETNYGYTF. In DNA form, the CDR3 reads TGTGCCAGCCAGGAAACAAACTATGGCTACACCTTC.

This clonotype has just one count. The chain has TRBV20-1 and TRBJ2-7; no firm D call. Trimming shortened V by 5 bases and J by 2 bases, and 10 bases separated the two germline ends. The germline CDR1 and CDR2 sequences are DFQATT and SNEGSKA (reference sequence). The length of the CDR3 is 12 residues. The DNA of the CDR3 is TGCAGTGCTTGGAACAGAGCCTACGAGCAGTACTTC. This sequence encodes CSAWNRAYEQYF.

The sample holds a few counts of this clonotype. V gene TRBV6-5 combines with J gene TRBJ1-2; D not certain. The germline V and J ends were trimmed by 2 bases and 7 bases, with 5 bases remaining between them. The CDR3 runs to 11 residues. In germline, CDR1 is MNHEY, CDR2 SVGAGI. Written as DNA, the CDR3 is TGTGCCAGCAGTTACGGCGGTGGCTACACCTTC. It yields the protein CASSYGGGYTF.

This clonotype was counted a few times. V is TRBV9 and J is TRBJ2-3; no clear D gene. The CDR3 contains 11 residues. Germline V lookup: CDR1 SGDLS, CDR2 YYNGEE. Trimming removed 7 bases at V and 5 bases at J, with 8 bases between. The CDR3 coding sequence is TGTGCCAGCCGACGAGGAGATACGCAGTATTTT. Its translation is CASRRGDTQYF.

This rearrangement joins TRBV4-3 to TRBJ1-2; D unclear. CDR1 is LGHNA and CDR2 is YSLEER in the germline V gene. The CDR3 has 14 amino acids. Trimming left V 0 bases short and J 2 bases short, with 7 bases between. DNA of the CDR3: TGCGCCAGCAGCCAAGAGCAAGAAAACTATGGCTACACCTTC. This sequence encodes CASSQEQENYGYTF.